The clone carrying this T cell receptor beta chain was detected a few times. Germline V gene data show CDR1 as MGHRA and CDR2 as YSYEKL. CDR3 length: 15 amino acids. V was shortened by 0 bases and J by 1 base, with 9 bases between the two germline ends. The data derive from a study of molecular identifiers for immune sequencing clone quantification. Turning to the study itself: Replicate experiments took RNA from 20,000 or 100,000 naive CD8 cells, divided it five ways and sequenced four.

Generation of bulk TCR libraries relied on previously described methods and listed TCR primers. In TCRdb, the PCR reads were re-called with MiXCR into one record per CDR3 protein. Of about half a million distinct CDR3 sequences in the sample, 25% were seen once. Sorting selected naive CD8 T cells with a CD8+CD4-CCR7+CD45RA+ phenotype. The sequence was collected from a human donor in good health. Some libraries in this study had Jurkat cell RNA spiked in. The sample consisted of naive CD8+ T cells from blood, with Jurkat cell RNA spiked in. Subset indicated: FACS-sorted CD8+CD4-CCR7+CD45RA+ naive T cells. This chain joins TRBV4-1 and TRBJ2-5, with D unresolved. The CDR3 loop reads CASSQESRSQETQYF. DNA for the CDR3: TGCGCCAGCAGCCAAGAGTCCCGAAGCCAAGAGACCCAGTACTTC.